This T cell receptor (beta chain) was identified during a study of blood T cell repertoires in COVID-19. Study as a whole: Sources were T cells, B-cell-depleted T cells, or PBMCs; the material itself was cDNA or gDNA.

Authors' methods: Amplified reference gene primers provided the basis for estimating nucleated cell counts. TCRdb's copy holds only in-frame clones and misses some; the assay was immunoSEQ multiplex PCR. The V and J calls and clone size were taken over from that table, and D and trimming were inferred from the DNA. The repertoire holds about 170,000 clones, with 70% to 85% as singletons. Those enrolled, adults aged roughly 18 to 95 years, came from fewer than 25 US areas. Participant-given clinical history determined each cohort assignment. Sequenced: PBMCs or T cells enriched from blood (not recorded which). The receptor comes from a woman aged 65 to 85 in a cohort exposed to, infected with or recovered from COVID-19 (not recorded which).

The CDR3 nucleotides are TGTGCCACCAGCAGAGGAGGGGGTCCGGGTCTAGCGGGGTTTAACAATGAGCAGTTCTTC. Protein sequence: CATSRGGGPGLAGFNNEQFF. The rearrangement uses TRBV15 and TRBJ2-1; 9 bases match TRBD2. V shed 1 base and J 5 bases; nucleotides not matched to a gene: 18. CDR1 is LNHNV, CDR2 YYDKDF, per germline (reference sequence). The CDR3 sequence is 20 residues long.